One sample yielded the 7 T cell receptor beta chains listed below, sequenced in a study of Ad26.COV2.S vaccination and SARS-CoV-2 variants. Here immunoSEQ multiplex PCR was the method, and the copy in TCRdb shows in-frame clones only, minus some. The repertoire holds over 300,000 clones, with roughly 80% as singletons. Treatment of the sample: roughly 19 received Ad26.COV2.S at low or high dose, single or two shots; 5 received placebo; per-sample allocation not given. Material that was analyzed had been drawn on day 63 after the first vaccine or placebo injection. Sequencing used peripheral blood, obtained in a trial of Ad26.COV2.S vaccine versus placebo. These receptors all stem from a person between 18 and 59 years old who received the Ad26.COV2.S COVID-19 vaccine or a placebo.

This chain joins TRBV7-8 and TRBJ2-1; TRBD2 agrees at 11 bases. The CDR3 runs 16 residues. CDR1 is SGHVS, CDR2 FQNEAQ, per germline. With V trimmed by 3 bases and J by 4 bases, 5 bases remained unmatched. The chain's CDR3 is CASSFYGTSGYNEQFF. The CDR3 DNA is TGTGCCAGCAGCTTTTACGGGACTAGCGGTTACAATGAGCAGTTCTTC. The variable domain in full, completed from reference TRBV7-8 and TRBJ2-1, reads GAGVSQSPRYKVAKRGQDVALRCDPISGHVSLFWYQQALGQGPEFLTYFQNEAQLDKSGLPSDRFFAERPEGSVSTLKIQRTQQEDSAVYLCASSFYGTSGYNEQFFGPGTRLTVL.

The sample holds many counts of this clone. The chain recombines TRBV27 with TRBJ1-1; maybe TRBD1 (5 bases). The CDR3 runs to 16 residues. V lost 2 bases, J lost 2 bases, and 15 bases lay in between. Germline CDR1 is MNHEY and CDR2 is SMNVEV (reference sequence). The CDR3 coding sequence is TGTGCCAGCAGTTTAAGGACAACAAGGGGAAACACTGAAGCTTTCTTT. Translating gives CASSLRTTRGNTEAFF.

The chain couples TRBV5-4 to TRBJ1-4; TRBD1 matches at 10 bases. Trimming cost V 4 bases and J 7 bases; bases outside gene matches: 4. The CDR3 covers 14 residues. CDR1 and CDR2 (germline): SGHNT, YYREEE (reference sequence). The CDR3 nucleotides read TGTGCCAGCAGCCAAGACAGGGGGCGTGAAAAACTGTTTTTT. This gives the protein CASSQDRGREKLFF.

The V call is TRBV6-5, the J call TRBJ1-3; no clear D. Germline V gene lookup returns CDR1 MNHEY and CDR2 SVGAGI. The CDR3 runs to 14 residues. V dropped 6 bases and J dropped 0 bases, with 9 bases sitting between them. The chain's CDR3 is CASSRRSSGNTIYF. The CDR3 nucleotides are TGTGCCAGCAGCCGACGTAGCTCTGGAAACACCATATATTTT.

The rearrangement links TRBV4-1 to TRBJ1-5, with D maybe TRBD1 (6 bases). The CDR3 length is 18 residues. V lost 3 bases, J lost 1 base, and 19 bases lay in between. Germline V lookup: CDR1 MGHRA, CDR2 YSYEKL. As DNA, the CDR3 is TGCGCCAGCAGCCAGGGGGCAAAGGGCGACAGAAGCAATCAGCCCCAGCATTTT. It translates to CASSQGAKGDRSNQPQHF.

The sample holds a few counts of this clone. The chain couples TRBV5-4 to TRBJ1-5; the match to TRBD1 covers 7 bases. With 5 bases clipped from V and 4 bases from J, the junction kept 3 bases outside the gene matches. Germline values: CDR1 SGHNT, CDR2 YYREEE (reference sequence). The CDR3 has 13 residues. CDR3 nucleotide sequence: TGTGCCAGCAGTCCGGGACAGAATCAGCCCCAGCATTTT. It encodes CASSPGQNQPQHF.

The genes are TRBV21-1 and TRBJ2-4; TRBD2 is the table's D call, not checked against the DNA. TRBV21-1 is a pseudogene. The CDR3 is made up of 18 amino acids. CDR3 sequence (DNA): TGTGCCAGCAGCAAAGTAGGACTAGCGATATTTCCCAAAAACATTCAGTACTTC. It specifies CASSKVGLAIFPKNIQYF.